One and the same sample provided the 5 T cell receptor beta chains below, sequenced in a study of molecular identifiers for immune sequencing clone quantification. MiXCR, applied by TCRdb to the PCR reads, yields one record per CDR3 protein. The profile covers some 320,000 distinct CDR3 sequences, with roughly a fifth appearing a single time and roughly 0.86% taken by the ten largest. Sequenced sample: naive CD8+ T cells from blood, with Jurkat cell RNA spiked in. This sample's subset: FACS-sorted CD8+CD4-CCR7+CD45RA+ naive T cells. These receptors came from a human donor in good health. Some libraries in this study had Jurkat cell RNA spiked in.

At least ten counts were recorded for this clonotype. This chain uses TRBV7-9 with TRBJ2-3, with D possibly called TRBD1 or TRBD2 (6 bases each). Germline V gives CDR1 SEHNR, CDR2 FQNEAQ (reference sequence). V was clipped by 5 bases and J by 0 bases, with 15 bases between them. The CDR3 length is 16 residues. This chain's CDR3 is CASSPPGGVSTDTQYF. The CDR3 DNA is TGTGCCAGCAGCCCACCCGGGGGCGTTAGCACAGATACGCAGTATTTT.

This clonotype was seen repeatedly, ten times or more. The CDR3 DNA follows: TGTGCCAGCAGCTCCTCCCAATCCAATTCACCCCTCCACTTT. Its translation is CASSSSQSNSPLHF. The chain carries TRBV7-3 and TRBJ1-6; D is unresolved. V was clipped by 4 bases and J by 7 bases, with 11 bases between them. The CDR3 has 14 amino acids. Germline CDR1 is SGHTA and CDR2 is FQGTGA.

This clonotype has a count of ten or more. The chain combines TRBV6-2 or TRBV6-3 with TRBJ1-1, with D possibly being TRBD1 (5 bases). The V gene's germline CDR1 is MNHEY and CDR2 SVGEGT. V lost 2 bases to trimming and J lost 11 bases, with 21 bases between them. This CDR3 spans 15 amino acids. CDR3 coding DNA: TGTGCCAGCAGTTACGACGACGACAGTTTGTATTGGGCTTTCTTT. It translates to CASSYDDDSLYWAFF.

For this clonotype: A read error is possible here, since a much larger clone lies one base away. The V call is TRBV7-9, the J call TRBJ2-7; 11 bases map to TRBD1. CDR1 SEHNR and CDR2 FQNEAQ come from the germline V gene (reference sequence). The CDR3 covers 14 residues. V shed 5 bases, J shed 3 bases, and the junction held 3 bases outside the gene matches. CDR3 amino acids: CASSGGTGGYEQYF. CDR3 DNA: TGTGCCAGCAGCGGGGGGACAGGGGGCTACGAGCAGTACTTC.

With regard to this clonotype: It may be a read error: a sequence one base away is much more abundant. The DNA of the CDR3 is TGTGCCAGCAGCCGACGGGGGGCCGAGCAGTACTTC. Protein: CASSRRGAEQYF. The chain links TRBV27 to TRBJ2-7; tentatively, D is TRBD2 (7 bases). Germline V gene sequence: CDR1 MNHEY, CDR2 SMNVEV (reference sequence). This CDR3 comprises 12 residues. V was clipped by 6 bases and J by 6 bases, with 12 bases between them.